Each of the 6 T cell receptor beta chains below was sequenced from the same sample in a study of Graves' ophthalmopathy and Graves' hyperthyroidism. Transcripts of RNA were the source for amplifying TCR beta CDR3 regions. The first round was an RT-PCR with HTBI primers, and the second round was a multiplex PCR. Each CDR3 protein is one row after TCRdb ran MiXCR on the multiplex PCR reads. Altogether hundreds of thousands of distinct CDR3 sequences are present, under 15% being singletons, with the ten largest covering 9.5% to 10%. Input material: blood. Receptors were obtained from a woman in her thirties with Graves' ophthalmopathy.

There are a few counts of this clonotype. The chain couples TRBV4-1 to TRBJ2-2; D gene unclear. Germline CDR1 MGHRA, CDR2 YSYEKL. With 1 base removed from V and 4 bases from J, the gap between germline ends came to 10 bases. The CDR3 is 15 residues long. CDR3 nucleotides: TGCGCCAGCAGCCAAGGATCGGCCCTCACCGGGGAGCTGTTTTTT. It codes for CASSQGSALTGELFF.

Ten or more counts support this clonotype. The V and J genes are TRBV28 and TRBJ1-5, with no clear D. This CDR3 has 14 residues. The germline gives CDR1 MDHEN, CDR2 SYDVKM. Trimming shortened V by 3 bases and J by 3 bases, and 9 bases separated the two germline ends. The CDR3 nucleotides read TGTGCCAGCAGTTTTGGAGGCAACAATCAGCCCCAGCATTTT. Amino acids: CASSFGGNNQPQHF.

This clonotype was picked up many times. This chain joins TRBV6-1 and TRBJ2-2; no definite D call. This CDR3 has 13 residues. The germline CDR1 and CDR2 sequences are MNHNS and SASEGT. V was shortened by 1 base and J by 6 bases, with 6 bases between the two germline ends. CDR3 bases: TGTGCCAGCAGTGAAGTAGGTGCCGGGGAGCTGTTTTTT. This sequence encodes CASSEVGAGELFF.

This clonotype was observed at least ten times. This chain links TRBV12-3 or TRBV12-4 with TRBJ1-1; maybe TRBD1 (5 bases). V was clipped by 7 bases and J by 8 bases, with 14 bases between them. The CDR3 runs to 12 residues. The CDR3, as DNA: TGTGCCAGCACCCTGGGGGGGGGAGAAGCTTTCTTT. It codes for CASTLGGGEAFF.

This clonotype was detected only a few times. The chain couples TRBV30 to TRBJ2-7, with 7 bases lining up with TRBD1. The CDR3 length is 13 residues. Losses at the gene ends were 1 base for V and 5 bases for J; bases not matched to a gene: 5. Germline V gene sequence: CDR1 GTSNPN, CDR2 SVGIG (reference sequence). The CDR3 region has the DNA TGTGCCTGGAGTGAGGGGACAGCGAACGAGCAGTACTTC. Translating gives CAWSEGTANEQYF.

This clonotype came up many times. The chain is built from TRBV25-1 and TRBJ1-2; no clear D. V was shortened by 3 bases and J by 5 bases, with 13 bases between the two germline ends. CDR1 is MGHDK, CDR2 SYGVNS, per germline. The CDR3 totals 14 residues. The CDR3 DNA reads TGTGCCAGCAGTGATGTAGGGTTGGGGTATGGCTACACCTTC. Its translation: CASSDVGLGYGYTF.